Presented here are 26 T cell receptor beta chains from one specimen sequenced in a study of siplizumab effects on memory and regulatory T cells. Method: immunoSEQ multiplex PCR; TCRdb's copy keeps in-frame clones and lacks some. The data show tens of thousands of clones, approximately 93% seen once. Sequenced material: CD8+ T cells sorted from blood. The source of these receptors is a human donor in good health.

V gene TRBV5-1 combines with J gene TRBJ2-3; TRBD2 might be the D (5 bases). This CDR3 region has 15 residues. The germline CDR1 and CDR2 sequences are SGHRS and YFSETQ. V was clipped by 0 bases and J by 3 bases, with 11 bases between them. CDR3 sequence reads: CASSLAGIRTDTQYF. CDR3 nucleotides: TGCGCCAGCAGCTTGGCCGGGATTCGGACAGATACGCAGTATTTT.

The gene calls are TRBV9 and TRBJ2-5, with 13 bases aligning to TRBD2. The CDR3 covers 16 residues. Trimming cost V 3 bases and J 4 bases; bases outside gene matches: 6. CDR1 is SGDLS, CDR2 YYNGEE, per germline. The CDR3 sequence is CASSGWTSGRTETQYF. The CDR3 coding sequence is TGTGCCAGCAGCGGATGGACTAGCGGGAGAACAGAGACCCAGTACTTC.

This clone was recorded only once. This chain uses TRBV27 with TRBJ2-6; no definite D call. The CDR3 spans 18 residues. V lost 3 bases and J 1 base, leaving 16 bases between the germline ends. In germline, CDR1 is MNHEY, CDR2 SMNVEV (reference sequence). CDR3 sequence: CASSFSEPRVSGANVLTF. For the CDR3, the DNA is TGTGCCAGCAGTTTTTCAGAACCTAGGGTTTCTGGGGCCAACGTCCTGACTTTC.

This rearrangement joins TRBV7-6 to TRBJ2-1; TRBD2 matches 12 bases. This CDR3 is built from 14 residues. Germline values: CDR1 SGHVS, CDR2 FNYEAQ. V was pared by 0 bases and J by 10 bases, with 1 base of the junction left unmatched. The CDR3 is CASSLALAGGEQFF. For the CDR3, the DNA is TGTGCCAGCAGCTTAGCTCTAGCGGGAGGGGAGCAGTTCTTC.

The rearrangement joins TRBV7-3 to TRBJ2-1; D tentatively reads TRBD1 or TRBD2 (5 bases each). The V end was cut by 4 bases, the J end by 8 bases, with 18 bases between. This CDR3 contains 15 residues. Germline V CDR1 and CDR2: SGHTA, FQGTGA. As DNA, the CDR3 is TGTGCCAGCAGCTCGGGGCTAGTCTCGATTGATGAGCAGTTCTTC. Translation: CASSSGLVSIDEQFF.

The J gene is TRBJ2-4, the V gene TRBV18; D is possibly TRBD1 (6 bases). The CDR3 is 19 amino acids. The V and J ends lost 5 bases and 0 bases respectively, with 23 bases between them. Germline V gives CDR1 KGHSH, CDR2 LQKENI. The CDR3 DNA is TGTGCCAGCTCAGAAGGGGGATCCGGTTCCCCACTAGCCAAAAACATTCAGTACTTC. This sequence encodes CASSEGGSGSPLAKNIQYF. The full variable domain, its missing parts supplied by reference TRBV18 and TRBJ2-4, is NAGVMQNPRHLVRRRGQEARLRCSPMKGHSHVYWYRQLPEEGLKFMVYLQKENIIDESGMPKERFSAEFPKEGPSILRIQQVVRGDSAAYFCASSEGGSGSPLAKNIQYFGAGTRLSVL.

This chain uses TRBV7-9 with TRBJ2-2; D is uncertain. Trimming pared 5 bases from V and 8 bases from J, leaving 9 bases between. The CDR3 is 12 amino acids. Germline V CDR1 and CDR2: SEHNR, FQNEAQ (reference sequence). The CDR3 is CASSLGRGELFF. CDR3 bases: TGTGCCAGCAGCCTTGGTCGGGGGGAGCTGTTTTTT.

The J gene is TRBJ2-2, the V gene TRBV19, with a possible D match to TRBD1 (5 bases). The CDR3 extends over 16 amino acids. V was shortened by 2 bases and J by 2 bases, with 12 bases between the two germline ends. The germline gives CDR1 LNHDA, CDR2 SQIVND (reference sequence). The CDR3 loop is CASSITDSLNTGELFF. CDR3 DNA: TGTGCCAGTAGTATAACTGACAGTCTCAACACCGGGGAGCTGTTTTTT.

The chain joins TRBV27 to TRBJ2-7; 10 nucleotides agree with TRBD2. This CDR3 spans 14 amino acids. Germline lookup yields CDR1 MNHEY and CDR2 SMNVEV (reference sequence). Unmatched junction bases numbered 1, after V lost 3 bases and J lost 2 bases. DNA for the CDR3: TGTGCCAGCAGTTTTACTAGCGGGGCCTACGAGCAGTACTTC. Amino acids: CASSFTSGAYEQYF.

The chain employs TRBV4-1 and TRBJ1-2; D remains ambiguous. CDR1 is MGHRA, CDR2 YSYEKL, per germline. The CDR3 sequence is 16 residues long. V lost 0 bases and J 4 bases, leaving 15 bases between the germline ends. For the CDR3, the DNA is TGCGCCAGCAGCCAAGAGTCGTCCGACATGGCCTATGGCTACACCTTC. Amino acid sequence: CASSQESSDMAYGYTF.

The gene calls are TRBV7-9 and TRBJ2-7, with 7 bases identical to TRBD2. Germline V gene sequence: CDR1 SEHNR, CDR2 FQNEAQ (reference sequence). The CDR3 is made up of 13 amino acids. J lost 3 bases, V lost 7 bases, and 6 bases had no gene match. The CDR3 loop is CASTSGGGYEQYF. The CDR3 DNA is TGTGCCAGCACCTCTGGCGGGGGCTACGAGCAGTACTTC. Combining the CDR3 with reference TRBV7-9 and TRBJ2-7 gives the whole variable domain DTGVSQNPRHKITKRGQNVTFRCDPISEHNRLYWYRQTLGQGPEFLTYFQNEAQLEKSRLLSDRFSAERPKGSFSTLEIQRTEQGDSAMYLCASTSGGGYEQYFGPGTRLTVT.

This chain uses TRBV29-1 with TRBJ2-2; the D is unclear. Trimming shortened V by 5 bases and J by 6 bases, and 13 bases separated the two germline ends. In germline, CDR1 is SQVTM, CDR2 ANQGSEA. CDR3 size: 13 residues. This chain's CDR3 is CSVFDSTAGELFF. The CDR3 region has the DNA TGCAGCGTTTTTGACTCGACTGCCGGGGAGCTGTTTTTT.

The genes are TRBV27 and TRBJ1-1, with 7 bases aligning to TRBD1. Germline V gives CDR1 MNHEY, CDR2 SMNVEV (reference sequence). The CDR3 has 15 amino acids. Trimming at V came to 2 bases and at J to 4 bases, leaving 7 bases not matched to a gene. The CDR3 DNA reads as TGTGCCAGCAGTTTAGGCGCAGGGGGAAGCACTGAAGCTTTCTTT. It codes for CASSLGAGGSTEAFF.

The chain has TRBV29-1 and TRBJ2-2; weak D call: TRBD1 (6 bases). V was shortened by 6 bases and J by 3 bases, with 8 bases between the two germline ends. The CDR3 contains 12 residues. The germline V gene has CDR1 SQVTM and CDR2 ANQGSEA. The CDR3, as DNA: TGCAGCGTCACAGGGTACACCGGGGAGCTGTTTTTT. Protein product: CSVTGYTGELFF.

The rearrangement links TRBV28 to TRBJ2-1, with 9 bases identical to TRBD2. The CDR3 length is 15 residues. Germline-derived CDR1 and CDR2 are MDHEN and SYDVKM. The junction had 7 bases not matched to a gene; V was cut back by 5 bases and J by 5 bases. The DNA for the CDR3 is TGTGCCAGCAGTGCTAGACTAGCGGCTGACAATGAGCAGTTCTTC. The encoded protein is CASSARLAADNEQFF.

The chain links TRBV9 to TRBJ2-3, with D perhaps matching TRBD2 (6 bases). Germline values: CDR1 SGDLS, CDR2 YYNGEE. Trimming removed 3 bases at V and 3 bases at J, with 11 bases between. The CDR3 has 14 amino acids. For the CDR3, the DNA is TGTGCCAGCAGCGGGGGCGGGGATACAGATACGCAGTATTTT. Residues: CASSGGGDTDTQYF.

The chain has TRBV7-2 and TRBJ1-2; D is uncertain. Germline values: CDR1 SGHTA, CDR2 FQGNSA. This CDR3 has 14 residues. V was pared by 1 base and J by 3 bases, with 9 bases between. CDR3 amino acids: CASSLGGHYYGYTF. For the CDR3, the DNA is TGTGCCAGCAGCTTAGGTGGGCATTACTATGGCTACACCTTC.

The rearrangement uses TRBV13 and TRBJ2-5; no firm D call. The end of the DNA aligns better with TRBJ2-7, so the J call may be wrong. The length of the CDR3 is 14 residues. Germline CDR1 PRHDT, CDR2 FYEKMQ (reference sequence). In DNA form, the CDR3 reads TGTGCCAGCAGCCACATCCTGAGCCCCTACGAGCAGTACTTC. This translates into CASSHILSPYEQYF.

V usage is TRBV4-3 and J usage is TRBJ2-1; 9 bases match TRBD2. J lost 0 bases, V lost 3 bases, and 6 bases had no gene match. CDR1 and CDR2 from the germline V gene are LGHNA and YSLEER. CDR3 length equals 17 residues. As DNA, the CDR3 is TGCGCCAGCAGCCAGGATAGCGGGAGAAGCTCCTACAATGAGCAGTTCTTC. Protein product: CASSQDSGRSSYNEQFF.

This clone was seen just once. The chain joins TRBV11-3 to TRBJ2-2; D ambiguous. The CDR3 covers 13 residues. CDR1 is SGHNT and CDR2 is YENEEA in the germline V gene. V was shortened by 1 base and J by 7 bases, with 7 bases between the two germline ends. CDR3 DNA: TGTGCCAGCAGCTTAGTCGAGAGCGGGGAGCTGTTTTTT. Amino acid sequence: CASSLVESGELFF. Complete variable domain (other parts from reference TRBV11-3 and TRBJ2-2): EAGVVQSPRYKIIEKKQPVAFWCNPISGHNTLYWYLQNLGQGPELLIRYENEEAVDDSQLPKDRFSAERLKGVDSTLKIQPAELGDSAVYLCASSLVESGELFFGEGSRLTVL.

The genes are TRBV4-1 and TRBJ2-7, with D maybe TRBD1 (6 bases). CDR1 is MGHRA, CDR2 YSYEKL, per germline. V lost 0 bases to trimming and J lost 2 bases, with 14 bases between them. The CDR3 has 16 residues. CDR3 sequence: CASSQESERGTYEQYF. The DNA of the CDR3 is TGCGCCAGCAGCCAAGAATCGGAGAGGGGGACCTACGAGCAGTACTTC.

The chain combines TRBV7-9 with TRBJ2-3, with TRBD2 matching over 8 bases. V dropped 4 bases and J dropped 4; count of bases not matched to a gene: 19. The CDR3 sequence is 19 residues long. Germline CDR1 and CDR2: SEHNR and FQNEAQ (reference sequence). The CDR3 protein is CASSSIEREKFNHADTQYF. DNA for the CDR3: TGTGCCAGCAGCTCAATCGAGCGGGAGAAGTTTAATCATGCAGATACGCAGTATTTT.

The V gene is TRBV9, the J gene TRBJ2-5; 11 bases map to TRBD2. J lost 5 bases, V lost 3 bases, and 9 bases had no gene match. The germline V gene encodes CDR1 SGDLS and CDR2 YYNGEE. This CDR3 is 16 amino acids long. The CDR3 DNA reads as TGTGCCAGCAGCGAGGAGCTAGCGGGGGGCCAGGAGACCCAGTACTTC. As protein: CASSEELAGGQETQYF.

The CDR3 DNA sequence: TGTGCCAGCAGCTTGGAGGCAGGATTGAACACTGAAGCTTTCTTT. Residues: CASSLEAGLNTEAFF. The rearrangement links TRBV5-5 to TRBJ1-1; D remains unclear. This CDR3 comprises 15 residues. Germline CDR1 is SGHKS and CDR2 is YYEKEE (reference sequence). Trimming took off 0 bases at V and 0 bases at J, with 9 bases between the two ends.

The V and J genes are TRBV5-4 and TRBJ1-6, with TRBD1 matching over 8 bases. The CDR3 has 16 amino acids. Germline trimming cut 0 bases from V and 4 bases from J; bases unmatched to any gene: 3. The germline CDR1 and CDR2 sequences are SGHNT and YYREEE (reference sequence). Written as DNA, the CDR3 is TGTGCCAGCAGCTTGGACAGGGGGGCATATAATTCACCCCTCCACTTT. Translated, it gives CASSLDRGAYNSPLHF.

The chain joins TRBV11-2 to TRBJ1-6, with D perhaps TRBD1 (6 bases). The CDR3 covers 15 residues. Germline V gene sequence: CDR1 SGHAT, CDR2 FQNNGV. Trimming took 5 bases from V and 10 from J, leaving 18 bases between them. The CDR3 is CASSPLGAENSPLHF. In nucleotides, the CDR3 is TGTGCCAGCAGCCCCCTGGGGGCGGAAAACTCACCCCTCCACTTT.